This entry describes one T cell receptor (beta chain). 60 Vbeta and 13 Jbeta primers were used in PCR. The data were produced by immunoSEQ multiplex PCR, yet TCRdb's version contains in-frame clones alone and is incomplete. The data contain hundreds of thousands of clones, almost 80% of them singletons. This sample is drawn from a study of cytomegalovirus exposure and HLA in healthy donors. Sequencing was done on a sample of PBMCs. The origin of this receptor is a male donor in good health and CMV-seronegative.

CDR3 residues: CASSYATEQETQYF. The CDR3 nucleotides read TGTGCCAGCAGTTACGCGACAGAGCAAGAGACCCAGTACTTC. The chain employs TRBV6-5 and TRBJ2-5, with D possibly being TRBD1 (5 bases). CDR1 and CDR2 from the germline V gene are MNHEY and SVGAGI. This CDR3 has 14 residues. With 2 bases removed from V and 2 bases from J, the gap between germline ends came to 9 bases.